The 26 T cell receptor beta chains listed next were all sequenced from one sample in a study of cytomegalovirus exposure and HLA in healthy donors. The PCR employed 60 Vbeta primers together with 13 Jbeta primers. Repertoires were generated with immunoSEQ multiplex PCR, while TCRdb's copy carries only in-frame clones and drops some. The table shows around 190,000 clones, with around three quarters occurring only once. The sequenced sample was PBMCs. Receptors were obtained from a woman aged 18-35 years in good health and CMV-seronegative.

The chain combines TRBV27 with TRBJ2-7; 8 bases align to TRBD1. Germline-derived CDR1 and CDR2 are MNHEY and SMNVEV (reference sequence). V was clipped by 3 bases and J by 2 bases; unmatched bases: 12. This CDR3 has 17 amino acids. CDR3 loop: CASSFSQGATVTYEQYF. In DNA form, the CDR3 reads TGTGCCAGCAGTTTTAGTCAGGGGGCCACCGTTACCTACGAGCAGTACTTC.

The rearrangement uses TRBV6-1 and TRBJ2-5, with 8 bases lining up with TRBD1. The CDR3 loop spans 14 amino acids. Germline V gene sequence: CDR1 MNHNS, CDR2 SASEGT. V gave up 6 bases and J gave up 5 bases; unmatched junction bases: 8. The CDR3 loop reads CASSFRGRFETQYF. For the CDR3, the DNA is TGTGCCAGCAGCTTCAGGGGGCGATTTGAGACCCAGTACTTC.

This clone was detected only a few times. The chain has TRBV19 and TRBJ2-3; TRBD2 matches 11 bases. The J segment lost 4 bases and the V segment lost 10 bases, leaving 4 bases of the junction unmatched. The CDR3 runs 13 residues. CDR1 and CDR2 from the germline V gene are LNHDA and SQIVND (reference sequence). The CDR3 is CAIGTSGADTQYF. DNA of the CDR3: TGTGCCATTGGGACTAGCGGAGCAGATACGCAGTATTTT.

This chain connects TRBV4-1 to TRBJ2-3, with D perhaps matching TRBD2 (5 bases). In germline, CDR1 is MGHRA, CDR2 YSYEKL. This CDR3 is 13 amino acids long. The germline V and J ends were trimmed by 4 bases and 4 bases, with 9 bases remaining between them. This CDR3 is CASSLAPPDTQYF. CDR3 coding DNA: TGCGCCAGCAGCCTAGCGCCCCCAGATACGCAGTATTTT.

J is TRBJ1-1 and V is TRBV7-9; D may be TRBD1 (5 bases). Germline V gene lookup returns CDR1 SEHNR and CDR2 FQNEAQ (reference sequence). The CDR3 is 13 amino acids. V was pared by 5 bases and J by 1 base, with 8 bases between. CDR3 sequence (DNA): TGTGCCAGCAGCCGACAGAGGAACACTGAAGCTTTCTTT. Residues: CASSRQRNTEAFF.

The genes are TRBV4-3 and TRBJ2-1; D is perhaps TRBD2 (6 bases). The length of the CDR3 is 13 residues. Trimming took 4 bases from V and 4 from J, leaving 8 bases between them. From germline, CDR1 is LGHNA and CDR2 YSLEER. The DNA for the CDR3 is TGCGCCAGCAGCCGAGGACTATACAATGAGCAGTTCTTC. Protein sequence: CASSRGLYNEQFF.

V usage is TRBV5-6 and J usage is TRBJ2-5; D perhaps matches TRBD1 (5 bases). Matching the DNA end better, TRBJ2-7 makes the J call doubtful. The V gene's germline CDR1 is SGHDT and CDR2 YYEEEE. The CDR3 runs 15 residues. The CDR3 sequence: CASSLEGQGLYEQYF. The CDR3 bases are TGTGCCAGCAGCTTGGAGGGCCAGGGCCTCTACGAGCAGTACTTC.

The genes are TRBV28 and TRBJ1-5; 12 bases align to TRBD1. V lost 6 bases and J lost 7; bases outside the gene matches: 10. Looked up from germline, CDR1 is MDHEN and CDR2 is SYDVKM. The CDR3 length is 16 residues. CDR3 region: CASSSPGQGAGQPQHF. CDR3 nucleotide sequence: TGTGCCAGCAGCTCTCCGGGACAGGGGGCGGGGCAGCCCCAGCATTTT.

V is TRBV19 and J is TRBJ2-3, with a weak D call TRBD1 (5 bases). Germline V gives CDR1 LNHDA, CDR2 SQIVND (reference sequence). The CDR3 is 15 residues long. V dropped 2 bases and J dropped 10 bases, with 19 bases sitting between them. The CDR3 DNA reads TGTGCCAGTAGTATAATCCCACAGGCCTTTTCCGCGCAGTATTTT. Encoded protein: CASSIIPQAFSAQYF.

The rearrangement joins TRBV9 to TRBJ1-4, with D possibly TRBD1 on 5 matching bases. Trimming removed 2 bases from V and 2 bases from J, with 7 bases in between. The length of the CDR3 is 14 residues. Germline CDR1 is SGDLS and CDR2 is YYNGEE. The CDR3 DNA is TGTGCCAGCAGCGTGGGGCATACTAATGAAAAACTGTTTTTT. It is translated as CASSVGHTNEKLFF.

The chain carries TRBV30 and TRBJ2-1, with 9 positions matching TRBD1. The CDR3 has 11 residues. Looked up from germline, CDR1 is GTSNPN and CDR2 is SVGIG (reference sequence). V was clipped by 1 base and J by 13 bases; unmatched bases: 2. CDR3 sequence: CAWSDRGHQFF. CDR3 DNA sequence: TGTGCCTGGAGTGACAGGGGGCATCAGTTCTTC.

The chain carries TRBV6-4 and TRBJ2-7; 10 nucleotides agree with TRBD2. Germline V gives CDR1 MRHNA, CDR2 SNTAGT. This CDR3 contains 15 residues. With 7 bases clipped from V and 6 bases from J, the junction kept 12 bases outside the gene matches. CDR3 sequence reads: CASIDSGRSLGEQYF. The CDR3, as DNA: TGTGCCAGCATTGATAGCGGGAGGTCCCTTGGCGAGCAGTACTTC.

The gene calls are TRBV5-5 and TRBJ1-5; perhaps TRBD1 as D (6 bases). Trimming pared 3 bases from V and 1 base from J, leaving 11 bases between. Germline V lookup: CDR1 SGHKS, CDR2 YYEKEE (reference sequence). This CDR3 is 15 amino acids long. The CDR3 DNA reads TGTGCCAGCAGCTCGACAGGACTGAGCAATCAGCCCCAGCATTTT. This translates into CASSSTGLSNQPQHF.

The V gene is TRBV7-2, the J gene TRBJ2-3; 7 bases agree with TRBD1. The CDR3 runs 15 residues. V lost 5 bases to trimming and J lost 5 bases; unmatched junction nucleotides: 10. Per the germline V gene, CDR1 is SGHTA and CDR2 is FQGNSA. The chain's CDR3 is CASSLEDRAIDTQYF. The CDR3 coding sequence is TGTGCCAGCAGCCTAGAAGACAGGGCCATAGATACGCAGTATTTT.

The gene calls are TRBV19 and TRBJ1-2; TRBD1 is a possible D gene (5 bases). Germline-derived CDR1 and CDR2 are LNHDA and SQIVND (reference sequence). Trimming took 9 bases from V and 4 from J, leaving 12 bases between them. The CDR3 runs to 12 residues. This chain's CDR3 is CASLDRGYGYTF. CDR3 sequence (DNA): TGTGCCAGCCTTGACAGAGGCTATGGCTACACCTTC.

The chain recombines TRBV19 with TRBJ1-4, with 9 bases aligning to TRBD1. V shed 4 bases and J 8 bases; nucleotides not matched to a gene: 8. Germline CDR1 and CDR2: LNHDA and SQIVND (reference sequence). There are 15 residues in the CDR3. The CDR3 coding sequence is TGTGCCAGTAGTAGCTCCGGGACAGGGTGGGAAAAACTGTTTTTT. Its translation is CASSSSGTGWEKLFF.

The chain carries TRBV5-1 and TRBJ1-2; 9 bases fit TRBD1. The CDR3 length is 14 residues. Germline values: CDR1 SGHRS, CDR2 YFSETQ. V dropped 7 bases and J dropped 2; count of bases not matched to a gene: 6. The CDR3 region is CASQTGGSNYGYTF. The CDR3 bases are TGCGCCAGCCAGACAGGGGGTTCCAACTATGGCTACACCTTC.

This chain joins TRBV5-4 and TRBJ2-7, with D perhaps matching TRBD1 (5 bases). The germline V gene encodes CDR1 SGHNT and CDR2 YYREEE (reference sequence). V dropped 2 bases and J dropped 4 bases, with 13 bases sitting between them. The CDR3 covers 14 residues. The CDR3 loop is CASSFSVGEYEQYF. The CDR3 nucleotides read TGTGCCAGCAGCTTCTCCGTAGGGGAATACGAGCAGTACTTC.

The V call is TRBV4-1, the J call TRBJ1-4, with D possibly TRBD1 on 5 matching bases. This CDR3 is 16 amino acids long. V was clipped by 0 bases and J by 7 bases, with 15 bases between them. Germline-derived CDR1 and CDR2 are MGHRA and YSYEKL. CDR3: CASSQDRWQGAEKLFF. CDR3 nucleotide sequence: TGCGCCAGCAGCCAAGATAGGTGGCAGGGCGCTGAAAAACTGTTTTTT.

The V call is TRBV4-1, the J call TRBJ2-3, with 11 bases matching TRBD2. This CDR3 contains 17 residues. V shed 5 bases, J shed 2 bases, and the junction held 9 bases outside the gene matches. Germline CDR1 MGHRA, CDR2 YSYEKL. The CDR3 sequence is CASSYAGTSGSTDTQYF. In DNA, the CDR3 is TGCGCCAGCAGCTACGCCGGGACTAGCGGATCCACAGATACGCAGTATTTT.

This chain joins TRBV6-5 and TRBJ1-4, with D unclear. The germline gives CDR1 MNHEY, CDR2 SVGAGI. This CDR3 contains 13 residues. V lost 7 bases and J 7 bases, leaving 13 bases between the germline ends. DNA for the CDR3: TGTGCCAGCACTCGATGGGAGGGTGAAAAACTGTTTTTT. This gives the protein CASTRWEGEKLFF.

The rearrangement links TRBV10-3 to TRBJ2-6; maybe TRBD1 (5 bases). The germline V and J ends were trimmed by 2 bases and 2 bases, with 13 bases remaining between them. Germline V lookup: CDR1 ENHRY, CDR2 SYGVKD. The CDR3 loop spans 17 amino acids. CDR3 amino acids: CAISEADSSAGANVLTF. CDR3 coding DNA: TGTGCCATCAGTGAGGCTGACAGCTCGGCTGGGGCCAACGTCCTGACTTTC.

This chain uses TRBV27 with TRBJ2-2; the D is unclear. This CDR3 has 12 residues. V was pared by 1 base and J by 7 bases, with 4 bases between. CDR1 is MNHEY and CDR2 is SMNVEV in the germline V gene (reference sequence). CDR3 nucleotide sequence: TGTGCCAGCAGTTTATTGTACGGGGAGCTGTTTTTT. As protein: CASSLLYGELFF.

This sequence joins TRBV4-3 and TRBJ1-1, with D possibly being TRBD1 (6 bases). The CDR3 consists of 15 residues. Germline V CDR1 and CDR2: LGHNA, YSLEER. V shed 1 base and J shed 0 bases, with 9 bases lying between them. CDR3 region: CASSQANRVNTEAFF. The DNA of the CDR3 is TGCGCCAGCAGCCAAGCCAACAGGGTGAACACTGAAGCTTTCTTT.

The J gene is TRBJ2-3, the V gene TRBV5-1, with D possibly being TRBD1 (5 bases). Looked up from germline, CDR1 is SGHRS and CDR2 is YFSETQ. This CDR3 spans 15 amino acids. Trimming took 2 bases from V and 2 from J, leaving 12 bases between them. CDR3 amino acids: CASSFSQGYTDTQYF. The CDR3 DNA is TGCGCCAGCAGCTTTTCCCAGGGATACACAGATACGCAGTATTTT.

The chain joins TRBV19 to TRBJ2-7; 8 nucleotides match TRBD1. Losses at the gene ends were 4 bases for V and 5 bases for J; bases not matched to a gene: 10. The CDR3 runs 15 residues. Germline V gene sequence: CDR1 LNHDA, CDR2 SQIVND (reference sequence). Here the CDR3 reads CASSTRTGIRDEQYF. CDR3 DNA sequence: TGTGCCAGTAGTACTCGGACAGGGATAAGGGACGAGCAGTACTTC.